This T cell receptor (beta chain) was recorded in a study of regulatory T cells in long-lasting Graves disease. Stated time point: newly diagnosed GD, antithyroid drugs for less than 3 months. TCR sequences were obtained from RNA taken from PBMCs. Approximately 9 milliliters of peripheral blood were taken and placed in EDTA tubes. The germline V gene encodes CDR1 SGDLS and CDR2 YYNGEE. CDR3 length: 16 amino acids. The J segment lost 1 base and the V segment lost 0 bases, leaving 6 bases of the junction unmatched. iRepertoire HTBI primers and Arm-PCR of CDR3 regions built TCR beta libraries. TCRdb fed the multiplex PCR reads into MiXCR, producing one record per CDR3 protein. The data show approximately 350,000 distinct CDR3 sequences, over 15% seen once. Points from the study as a whole: Persistent disease showed a preference for TRBV28, TRBJ1-2 and TRBJ2-5.

The table lists this clonotype with many counts. Its antigen is still unknown. The same sample was also studied in work on T cells in Graves' hyperthyroidism and ophthalmopathy. This second report adds: The HTBI primer set drove a first-round RT-PCR of the TCR CDR3. Ophthalmopathy onset followed model prediction by a median about six months.

This clonotype was obtained from a middle-aged man with Graves disease. The rearrangement uses TRBV9 and TRBJ1-1, with 7 bases identical to TRBD1. This sample comprised peripheral blood mononuclear cells (PBMCs), obtained at new diagnosis, from a patient treated with antithyroid drugs. The DNA of the CDR3 is TGTGCCAGCAGCGTAGGGGCAGGGGGAGGGAACACTGAAGCTTTCTTT. The encoded protein is CASSVGAGGGNTEAFF.